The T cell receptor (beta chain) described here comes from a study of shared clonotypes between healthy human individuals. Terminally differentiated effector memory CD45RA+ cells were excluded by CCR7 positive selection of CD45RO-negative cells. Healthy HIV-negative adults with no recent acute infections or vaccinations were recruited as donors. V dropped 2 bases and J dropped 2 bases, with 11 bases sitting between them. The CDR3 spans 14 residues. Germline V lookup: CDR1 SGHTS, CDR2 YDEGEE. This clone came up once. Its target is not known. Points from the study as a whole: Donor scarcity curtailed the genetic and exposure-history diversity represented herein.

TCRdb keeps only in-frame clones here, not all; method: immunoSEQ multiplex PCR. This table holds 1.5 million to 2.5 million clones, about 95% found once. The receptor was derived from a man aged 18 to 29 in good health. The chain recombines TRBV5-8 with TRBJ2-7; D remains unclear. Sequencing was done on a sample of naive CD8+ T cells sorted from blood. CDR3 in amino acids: CASSFGQDPYEQYF. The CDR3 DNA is TGTGCCAGCAGCTTTGGGCAGGACCCCTACGAGCAGTACTTC.